This T cell receptor (beta chain) was recorded in a study of spatial heterogeneity in lung cancer. General study findings and limits: Ubiquitous expanded tumor TCRs surfaced in blood more at resection than they did at follow-up.

Time point: sample taken at primary tumor resection. Unsorted whole RNA from tumor, nontumor lung or frozen PBMC underwent sequencing. The donors comprised some 78 untreated early-stage non-small cell lung cancer patients. TCRdb called the 5' RACE reads again in MiXCR, with one record for every CDR3 protein. In the table there are about 7,500 distinct CDR3 sequences, roughly 19% of which are singletons. By sample share, this clonotype is medium-sized. Its antigen remains unknown. This CDR3 has 14 amino acids. Trimming shortened V by 1 base and J by 4 bases, and 10 bases separated the two germline ends. Germline lookup yields CDR1 SGHAT and CDR2 FQNNGV.

The sequence was collected from a female donor with early-stage non-small cell lung cancer. The source was PBMCs, collected at surgery. The gene calls are TRBV11-2 and TRBJ1-2; D is uncertain. The CDR3 nucleotides read TGTGCCAGCAGCTTAGTGGGAGGGAGCTATGGCTACACCTTC. Protein product: CASSLVGGSYGYTF.